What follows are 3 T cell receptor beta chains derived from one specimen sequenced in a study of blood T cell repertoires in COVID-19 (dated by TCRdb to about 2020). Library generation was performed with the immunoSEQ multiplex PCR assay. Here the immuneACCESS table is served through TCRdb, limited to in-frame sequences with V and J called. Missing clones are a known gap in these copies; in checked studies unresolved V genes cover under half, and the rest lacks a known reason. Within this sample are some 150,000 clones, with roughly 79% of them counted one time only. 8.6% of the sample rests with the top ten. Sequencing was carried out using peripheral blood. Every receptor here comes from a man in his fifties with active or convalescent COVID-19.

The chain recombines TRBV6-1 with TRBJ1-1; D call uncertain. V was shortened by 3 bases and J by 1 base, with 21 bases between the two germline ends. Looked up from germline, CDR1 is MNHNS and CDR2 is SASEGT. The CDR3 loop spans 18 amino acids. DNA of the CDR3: TGTGCCAGCAGTGATTTCTTGCGGACTTATCCTCCGAACACTGAAGCTTTCTTT. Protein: CASSDFLRTYPPNTEAFF.

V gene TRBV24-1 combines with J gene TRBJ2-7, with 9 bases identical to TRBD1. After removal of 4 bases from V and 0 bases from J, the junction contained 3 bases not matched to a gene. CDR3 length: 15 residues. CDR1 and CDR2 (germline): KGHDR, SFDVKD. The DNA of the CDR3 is TGTGCCACCAGTGAACCGGGACAGGGCTCCTACGAGCAGTACTTC. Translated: CATSEPGQGSYEQYF.

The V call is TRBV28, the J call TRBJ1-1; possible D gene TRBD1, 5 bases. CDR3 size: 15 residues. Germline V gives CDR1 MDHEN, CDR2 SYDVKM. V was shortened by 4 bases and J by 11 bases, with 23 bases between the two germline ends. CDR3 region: CASSSHSGLGVWAFF. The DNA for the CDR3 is TGTGCCAGCAGTTCTCATTCGGGACTGGGGGTATGGGCTTTCTTT.